This TCR beta chain was identified in a study of shared clonotypes between healthy human individuals. Overall study results and limits: With few donors, the genetic and exposure-history diversity represented was limited. Shared across a handful of donors were around 5% of the naive CD4 clonotypes.

In the case of this clone: Antigen unknown.

Partitioning of CD4+ cells yielded a CD45RA+ naive subset and a CD45RA-negative memory subset. Evenly divided among several immunoSEQ plates was the genomic DNA of each subset. Assay used: immunoSEQ multiplex PCR; TCRdb lists only in-frame clones, some missing. The table records about 1.5 million clones, 95% to 99% of them present only once. Per germline, CDR1 SGDLS and CDR2 YYNGEE. CDR3 size: 14 residues. Trimming took 0 bases from V and 4 from J, leaving 10 bases between them. The V call is TRBV9, the J call TRBJ2-5; D is unresolved. The specimen was naive CD4+ T cells sorted from blood. Subset noted: CD45RA+ positively selected. The receptor was isolated from a man aged 30 to 45 in good health. CDR3 bases: TGTGCCAGCAGCGTAGCCTCGTGGCCAGAGACCCAGTACTTC. As protein: CASSVASWPETQYF. Using reference TRBV9 and TRBJ2-5 for the parts outside the CDR3, the full variable domain is DSGVTQTPKHLITATGQRVTLRCSPRSGDLSVYWYQQSLDQGLQFLIQYYNGEERAKGNILERFSAQQFPDLHSELNLSSLELGDSALYFCASSVASWPETQYFGPGTRLLVL.